The text below deals with one T cell receptor (beta chain). As handled by the study authors: Estimation of nucleated cell counts was performed using reference gene primer amplification. The method was immunoSEQ multiplex PCR; TCRdb's version includes in-frame clones alone and lacks a portion of them. V and J calls and clone size follow that table, whereas D and trimming were derived from the DNA. The profile shows about 230,000 clones, over 80% of them singletons. The entry originates in a study of blood T cell repertoires in COVID-19. About the study: Acute and convalescent COVID-19 specimens originated in the United States, Italy and Spain. In each case, the material was cDNA or gDNA derived from T cells, B-cell-depleted T cells, or PBMCs.

Trimming took off 7 bases at V and 0 bases at J, with 12 bases between the two ends. The CDR3 length is 14 residues. Germline V gene data show CDR1 as SGHAT and CDR2 as FQNNGV. Specimen: peripheral blood. The chain is built from TRBV11-2 and TRBJ1-1, with a weak D call TRBD1 (6 bases). The receptor was derived from a man aged 40-49 years with acute or convalescent COVID-19. In DNA, the CDR3 is TGTGCCAGCACCTCTGACAGGATGAACACTGAAGCTTTCTTT. The encoded protein is CASTSDRMNTEAFF. Full variable domain (remainder filled in from reference TRBV11-2 and TRBJ1-1): EAGVAQSPRYKIIEKRQSVAFWCNPISGHATLYWYQQILGQGPKLLIQFQNNGVVDDSQLPKDRFSAERLKGVDSTLKIQPAKLEDSAVYLCASTSDRMNTEAFFGQGTRLTVV.